This entry is about one T cell receptor (beta chain). Participants, 18 to 89 years old, spanned under 30 US areas. Self-reported history from a screening survey and questionnaire set each donor's cohort. Only in-frame clones appear in the TCRdb table, and some are missing; sequencing was by immunoSEQ multiplex PCR. The table records 190,000 or so clones, about 90% of them present only once. These data come from a study of blood T cell repertoires in COVID-19. Looking at the study overall: Material from acute and convalescent COVID-19 was sourced from the United States, Italy and Spain.

V was cut by 6 bases and J by 7 bases, with 19 bases left in between. Looked up from germline, CDR1 is MNHEY and CDR2 is SMNVEV (reference sequence). The CDR3 totals 14 residues. The clonotype originates from a woman between 18 and 29 years old who had recovered from COVID-19. The chain couples TRBV27 to TRBJ2-7; perhaps TRBD2 as D (6 bases). The sequenced sample consisted of PBMCs or T cells enriched from blood (not recorded which). CDR3 residues: CASRPIGDLGEQYF. The CDR3 bases are TGTGCCAGCAGGCCCATAGGGGACTTAGGGGAGCAGTACTTC.